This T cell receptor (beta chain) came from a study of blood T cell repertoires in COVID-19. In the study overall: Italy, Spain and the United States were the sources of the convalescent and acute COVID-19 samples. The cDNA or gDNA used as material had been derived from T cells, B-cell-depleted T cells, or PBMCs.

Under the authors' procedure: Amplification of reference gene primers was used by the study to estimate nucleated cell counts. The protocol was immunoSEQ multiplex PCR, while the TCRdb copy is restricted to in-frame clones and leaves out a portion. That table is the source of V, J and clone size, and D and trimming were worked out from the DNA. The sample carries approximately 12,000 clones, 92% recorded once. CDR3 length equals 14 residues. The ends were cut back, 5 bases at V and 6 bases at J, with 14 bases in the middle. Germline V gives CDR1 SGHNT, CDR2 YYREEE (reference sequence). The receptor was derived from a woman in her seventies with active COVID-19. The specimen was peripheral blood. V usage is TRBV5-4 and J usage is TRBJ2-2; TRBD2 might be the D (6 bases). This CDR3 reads CASRSLGGSGELFF. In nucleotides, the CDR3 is TGTGCCAGCAGATCCCTGGGGGGATCCGGGGAGCTGTTTTTT.